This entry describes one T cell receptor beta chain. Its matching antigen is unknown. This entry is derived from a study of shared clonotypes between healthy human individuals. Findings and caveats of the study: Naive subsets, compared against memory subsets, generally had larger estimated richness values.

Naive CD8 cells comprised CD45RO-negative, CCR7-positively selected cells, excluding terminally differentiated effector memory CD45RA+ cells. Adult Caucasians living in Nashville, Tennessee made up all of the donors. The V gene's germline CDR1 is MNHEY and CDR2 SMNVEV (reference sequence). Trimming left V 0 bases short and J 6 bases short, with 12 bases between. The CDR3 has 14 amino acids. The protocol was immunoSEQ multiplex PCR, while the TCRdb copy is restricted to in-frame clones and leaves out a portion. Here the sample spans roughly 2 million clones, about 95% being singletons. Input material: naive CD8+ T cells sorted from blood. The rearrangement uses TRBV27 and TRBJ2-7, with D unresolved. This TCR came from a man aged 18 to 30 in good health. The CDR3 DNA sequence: TGTGCCAGCAGTTTATCCTCAGCGTTGGGCGAGCAGTACTTC. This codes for CASSLSSALGEQYF.